This entry is about one TCR beta chain. As yet, its antigen is unknown. Clones were read by immunoSEQ multiplex PCR, and TCRdb kept only the in-frame ones, dropping some. The repertoire has about 120,000 clones, about 85% of them found once; the top ten carry roughly 2.4%. The CDR3 contains 16 residues. The trim removed 0 bases at V and 4 bases at J, leaving 6 bases unmatched. Per the germline V gene, CDR1 is GTSNPN and CDR2 is SVGIG (reference sequence). The data were taken from a study of T cell responses to AZD1222 COVID-19 vaccine. Study context: Analyses pooled second doses at about 4 or about 12 weeks. Study results and caveats: Reportedly, nearly half of unique spike TCRs recognized epitopes outside B.1.351/B.1.1.7 mutations. Following two doses of AZD1222, Spike-specific TCR breadth and depth rose.

The receptor comes from an adult in good health. This rearrangement joins TRBV30 to TRBJ1-6, with 7 bases identical to TRBD1. The starting material was peripheral blood, obtained on day 0 of AZD1222 vaccination. The CDR3 here is CAWSVRDREYNSPLHF. Here the CDR3 DNA reads TGTGCCTGGAGTGTCCGGGACAGAGAATATAATTCACCCCTCCACTTT.